This T cell receptor beta chain was retrieved from a study of post-analysis software for immune sequencing data. Study-wide findings and caveats: F-measure co-clustering was strong for batch-matched samples. Compared with controls, patients had more of 4 to 6 TRBV segments, including TRBV5-6, TRBV5-1 and TRBV20-1.

This clonotype has only a few counts. Its antigen is unknown. Trimming pared 4 bases from V and 0 bases from J, leaving 14 bases between. The germline V gene encodes CDR1 SGHDT and CDR2 YYEEEE. The CDR3 length is 16 residues. Researchers reported that TCR beta cDNA libraries carried unique molecular identifiers. Each CDR3 protein is one row after TCRdb ran MiXCR on the PCR reads. The sample holds a few hundred thousand distinct CDR3 sequences, about 40% seen once. Material for sequencing was blood. The rearrangement links TRBV5-6 to TRBJ2-4; tentatively, D is TRBD1 (5 bases). This receptor was taken from a girl aged 2-15 years with multiple sclerosis. CDR3 residues: CASSRLLTEAKNIQYF. The DNA of the CDR3 is TGTGCCAGCAGCCGTTTATTGACAGAAGCCAAAAACATTCAGTACTTC.